This T cell receptor (beta chain) was recovered during a study of T cells in localized non-small cell lung cancer. Concerning this clone: Its antigen remains unidentified.

There are 15 residues in the CDR3. The ends were cut back, 0 bases at V and 5 bases at J, with 13 bases in the middle. Germline loops: CDR1 SGHNT, CDR2 YYREEE (reference sequence). Sequencing used immunoSEQ multiplex PCR; TCRdb keeps in-frame clones, though not all of them. In the table there are 35,000 to 45,000 clones, about 76% of which are singletons. Points from the study as a whole: Across samples, adjacent lung featured a median around 60 of the top 100 tumor clones. Uninvolved nearby lung showed the greatest T cell clonality, exceeding that found in tumor.

This clonotype originated in a woman between 40 and 69 years old with stage II squamous cell lung carcinoma. The source material was PBMCs, sampled before any cancer treatment. The chain has TRBV5-4 and TRBJ2-3; D might be TRBD2 (5 bases). CDR3: CASSLAVGSLDTQYF. The CDR3 region has the DNA TGTGCCAGCAGCTTGGCTGTAGGGAGTTTAGATACGCAGTATTTT.